The clone carrying this T cell receptor beta chain was detected only a few times. The entry originates in a study of metastatic and nonmetastatic thyroid tumors. About the study: Where malignant and benign thyroid patients were concerned, repertoires were compared across blood and tumor or nodule tissue.

TCRdb reanalyzed the PCR reads via MiXCR. Here the sample spans 50,000 or so clones, about 25% being singletons. Each patient went into thyroid surgery without having received any treatment. After removal of 5 bases from V and 1 base from J, the junction contained 12 bases not matched to a gene. The CDR3 runs 20 residues. Germline CDR1 SNHLY, CDR2 FYNNEI. This TCR derives from a male donor with papillary thyroid cancer or a benign thyroid nodule (not recorded which). Some clones in this sample may be carry-over from other donors' samples. The V gene is TRBV2, the J gene TRBJ2-2, with 14 bases lining up with TRBD2. The sequenced sample was blood. The CDR3 DNA reads TGTGCCAGCAGTAAGCATTTGCCCGGGACTAGCGGGAGGAACACCGGGGAGCTGTTTTTT. It yields the protein CASSKHLPGTSGRNTGELFF.